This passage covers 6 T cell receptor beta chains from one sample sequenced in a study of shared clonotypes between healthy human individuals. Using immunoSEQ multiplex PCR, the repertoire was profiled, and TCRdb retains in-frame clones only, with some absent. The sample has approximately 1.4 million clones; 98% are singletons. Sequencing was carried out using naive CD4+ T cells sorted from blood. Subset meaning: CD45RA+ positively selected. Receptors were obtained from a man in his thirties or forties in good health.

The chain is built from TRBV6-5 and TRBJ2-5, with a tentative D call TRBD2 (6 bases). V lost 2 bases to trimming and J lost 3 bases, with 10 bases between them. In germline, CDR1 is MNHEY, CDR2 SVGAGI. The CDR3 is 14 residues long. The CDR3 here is CASSYLAGKETQYF. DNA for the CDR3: TGTGCCAGCAGTTACCTGGCGGGGAAAGAGACCCAGTACTTC.

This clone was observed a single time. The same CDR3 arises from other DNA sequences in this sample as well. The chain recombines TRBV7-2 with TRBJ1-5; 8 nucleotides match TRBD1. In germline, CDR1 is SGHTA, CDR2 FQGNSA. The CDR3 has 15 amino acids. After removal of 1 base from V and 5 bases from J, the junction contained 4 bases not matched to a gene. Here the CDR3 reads CASSLGQGADQPQHF. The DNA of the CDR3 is TGTGCCAGCAGCTTAGGGCAGGGGGCAGATCAGCCCCAGCATTTT.

The CDR3 sequence: CSVDVSGINNEQFF. CDR3 nucleotide sequence: TGCAGCGTTGATGTTAGCGGGATTAACAATGAGCAGTTCTTC. The genes are TRBV29-1 and TRBJ2-1; TRBD2 matches 8 bases. The CDR3 is 14 amino acids. J gave up 5 bases and V 3 bases, and 6 bases lay outside the gene matches. Germline CDR1 is SQVTM and CDR2 is ANQGSEA.

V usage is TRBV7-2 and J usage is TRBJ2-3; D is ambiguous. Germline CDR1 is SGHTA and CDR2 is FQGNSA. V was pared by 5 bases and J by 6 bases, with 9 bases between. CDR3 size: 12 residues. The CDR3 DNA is TGTGCCAGCAGCCCGTTTTCGGATACGCAGTATTTT. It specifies CASSPFSDTQYF.

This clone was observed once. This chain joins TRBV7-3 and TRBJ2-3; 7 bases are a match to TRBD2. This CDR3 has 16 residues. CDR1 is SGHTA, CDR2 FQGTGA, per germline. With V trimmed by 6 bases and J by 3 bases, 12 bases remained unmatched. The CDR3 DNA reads TGTGCCAGCAGTAAAGGGAGCGGGACCGGTACAGATACGCAGTATTTT. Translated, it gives CASSKGSGTGTDTQYF.

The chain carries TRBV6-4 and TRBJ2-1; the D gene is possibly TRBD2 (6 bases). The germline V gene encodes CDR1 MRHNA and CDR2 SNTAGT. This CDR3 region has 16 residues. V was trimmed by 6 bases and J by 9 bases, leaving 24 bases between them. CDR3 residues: CASSAGTHWVGCEQFF. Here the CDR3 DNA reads TGTGCCAGCAGCGCCGGGACTCACTGGGTGGGTTGTGAGCAGTTCTTC.